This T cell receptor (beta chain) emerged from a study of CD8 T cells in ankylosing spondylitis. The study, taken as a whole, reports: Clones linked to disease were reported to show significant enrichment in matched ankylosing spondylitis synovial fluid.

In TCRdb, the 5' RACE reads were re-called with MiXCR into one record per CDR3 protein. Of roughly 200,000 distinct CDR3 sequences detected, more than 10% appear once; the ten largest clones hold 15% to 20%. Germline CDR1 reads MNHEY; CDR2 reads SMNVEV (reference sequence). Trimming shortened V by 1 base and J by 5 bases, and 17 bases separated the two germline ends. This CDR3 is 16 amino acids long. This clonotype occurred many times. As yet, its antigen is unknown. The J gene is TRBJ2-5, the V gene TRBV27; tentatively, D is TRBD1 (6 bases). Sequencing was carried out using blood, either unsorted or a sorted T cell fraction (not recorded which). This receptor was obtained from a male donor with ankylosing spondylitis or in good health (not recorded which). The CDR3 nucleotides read TGTGCCAGCAGTTTATTCGGACAGTCATATACGGAGACCCAGTACTTC. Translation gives CASSLFGQSYTETQYF.